This T cell receptor (beta chain) was sequenced for a study of T cell responses to AZD1222 COVID-19 vaccine. The repertoire was sequenced with immunoSEQ multiplex PCR; TCRdb's copy has only in-frame clones and lacks some. The repertoire has 140,000 to 150,000 clones, 93% of them found once; the top ten carry approximately 5%. Findings of the study overall: Spike-wide coverage was observed for vaccine-associated CD4 TCRs, with dominant responses at 160-218 and 743-854. Clonal diversity was possibly underestimated, and white British individuals and females predominated among donors. Baseline seropositivity characterized only six AZD1222 recipients.

Germline V gene sequence: CDR1 MGHRA, CDR2 YSYEKL. V lost 5 bases and J 4 bases, leaving 17 bases between the germline ends. This CDR3 has 15 amino acids. For this clone: The antigen is undetermined.

This sequence originates from an adult in good health. Sequenced material: peripheral blood, taken on day 0 of AZD1222 vaccination. V usage is TRBV4-1 and J usage is TRBJ1-1; no clear D. In DNA form, the CDR3 reads TGCGCCAGCAGCGAAGGGTCTTGGGGTGGCACTGAAGCTTTCTTT. Protein product: CASSEGSWGGTEAFF.